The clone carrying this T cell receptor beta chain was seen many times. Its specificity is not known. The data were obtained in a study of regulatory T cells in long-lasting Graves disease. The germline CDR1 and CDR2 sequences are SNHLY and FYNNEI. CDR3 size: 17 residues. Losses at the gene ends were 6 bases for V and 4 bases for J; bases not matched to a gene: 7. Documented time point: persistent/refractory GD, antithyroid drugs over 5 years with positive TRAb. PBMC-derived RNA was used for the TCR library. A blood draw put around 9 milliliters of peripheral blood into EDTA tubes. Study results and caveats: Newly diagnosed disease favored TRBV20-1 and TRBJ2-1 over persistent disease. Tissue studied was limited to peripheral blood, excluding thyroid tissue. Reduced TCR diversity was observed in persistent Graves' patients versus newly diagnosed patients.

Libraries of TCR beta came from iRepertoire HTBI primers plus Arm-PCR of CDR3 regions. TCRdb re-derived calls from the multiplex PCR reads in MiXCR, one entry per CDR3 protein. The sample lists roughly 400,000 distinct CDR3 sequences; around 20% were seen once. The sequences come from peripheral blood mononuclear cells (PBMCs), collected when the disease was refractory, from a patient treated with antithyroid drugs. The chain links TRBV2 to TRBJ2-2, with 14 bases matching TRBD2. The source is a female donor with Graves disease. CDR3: CASRGTSGSQFTGELFF. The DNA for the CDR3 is TGTGCCAGCAGGGGGACTAGCGGGAGCCAATTCACCGGGGAGCTGTTTTTT.